The clone carrying this T cell receptor beta chain qualifies as medium-sized. The antigen remains undetermined. One end of the junction does not line up with germline, which may come from a read error. The data belong to a study of OX40 agonist ivuxolimab in advanced cancers. Across the whole study: Dose-escalation subjects each had hepatocellular carcinoma, melanoma, renal cell or head and neck cancer. Points from the study as a whole: Averaged across samples, CD8+ T cells carried more expanded clones than CD4+ did.

This CDR3 has 14 amino acids. Looked up from germline, CDR1 is SEHNR and CDR2 is FQNEAQ (reference sequence). Systemic immunosuppression or a history of autoimmune disease excluded patients. The repertoire was sequenced with immunoSEQ multiplex PCR; TCRdb's copy has only in-frame clones and lacks some. The data contain around 63,000 clones, 75% to 85% of them seen just once; the ten biggest clones take up 11%. This TCR came from an adult with an advanced solid tumor such as melanoma, head and neck, liver or kidney cancer. The V call is TRBV7-9, the J call TRBJ1-1; 7 bases align to TRBD1. The sequenced sample was CD4+ or CD8+ T cells sorted from blood, obtained in a trial of the OX40 agonist ivuxolimab. CDR3 residues: CASTLRDSGLEAFF. CDR3 sequence (DNA): TGTGCCAGCACCTTACGGGACAGCGGTCTTGAAGCTTTCTTT.